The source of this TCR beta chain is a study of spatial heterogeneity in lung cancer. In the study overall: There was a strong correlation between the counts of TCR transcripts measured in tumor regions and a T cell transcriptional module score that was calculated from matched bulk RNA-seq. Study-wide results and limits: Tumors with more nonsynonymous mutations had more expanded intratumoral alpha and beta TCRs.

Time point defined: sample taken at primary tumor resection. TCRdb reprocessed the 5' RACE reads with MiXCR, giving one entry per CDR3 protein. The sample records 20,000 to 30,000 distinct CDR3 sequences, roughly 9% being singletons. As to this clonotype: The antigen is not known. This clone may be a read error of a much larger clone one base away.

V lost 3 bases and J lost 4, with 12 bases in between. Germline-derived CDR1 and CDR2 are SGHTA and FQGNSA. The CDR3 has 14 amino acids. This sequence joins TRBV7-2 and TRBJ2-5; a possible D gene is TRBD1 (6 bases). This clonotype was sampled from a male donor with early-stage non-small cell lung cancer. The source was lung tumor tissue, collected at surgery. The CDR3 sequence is CASSFPGRGETQYF. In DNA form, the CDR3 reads TGTGCCAGCAGCTTCCCCGGCAGGGGAGAGACCCAGTACTTC.